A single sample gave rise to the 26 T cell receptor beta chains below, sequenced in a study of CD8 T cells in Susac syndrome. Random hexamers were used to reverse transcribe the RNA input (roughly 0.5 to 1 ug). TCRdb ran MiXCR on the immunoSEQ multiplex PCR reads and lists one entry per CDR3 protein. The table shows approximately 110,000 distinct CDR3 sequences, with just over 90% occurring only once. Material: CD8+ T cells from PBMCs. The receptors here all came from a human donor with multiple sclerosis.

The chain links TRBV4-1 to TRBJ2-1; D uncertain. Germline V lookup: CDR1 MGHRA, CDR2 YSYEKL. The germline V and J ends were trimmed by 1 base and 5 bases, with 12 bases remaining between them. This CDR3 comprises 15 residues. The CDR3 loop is CASSQGPHHNNEQFF. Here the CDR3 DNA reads TGCGCCAGCAGCCAAGGTCCCCACCACAACAATGAGCAGTTCTTC.

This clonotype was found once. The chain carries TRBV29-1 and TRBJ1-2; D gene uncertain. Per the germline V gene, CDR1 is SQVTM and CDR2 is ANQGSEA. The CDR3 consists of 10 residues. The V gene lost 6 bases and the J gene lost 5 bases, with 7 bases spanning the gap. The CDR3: CSVVEYGYTF. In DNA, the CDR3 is TGCAGCGTGGTCGAGTATGGCTACACCTTC.

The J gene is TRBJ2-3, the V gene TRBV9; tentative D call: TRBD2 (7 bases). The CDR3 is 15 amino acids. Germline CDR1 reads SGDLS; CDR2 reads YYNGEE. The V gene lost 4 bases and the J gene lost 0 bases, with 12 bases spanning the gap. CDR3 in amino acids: CASSRGGSSTDTQYF. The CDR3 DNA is TGTGCCAGCAGCAGGGGGGGCTCTAGCACAGATACGCAGTATTTT.

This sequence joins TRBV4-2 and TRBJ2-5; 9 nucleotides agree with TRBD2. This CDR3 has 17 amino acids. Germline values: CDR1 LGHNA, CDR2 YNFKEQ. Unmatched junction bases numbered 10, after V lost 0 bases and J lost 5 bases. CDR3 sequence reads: CASSQDSASGVGETQYF. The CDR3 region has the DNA TGTGCCAGCAGCCAAGACTCGGCTAGCGGGGTTGGGGAGACCCAGTACTTC.

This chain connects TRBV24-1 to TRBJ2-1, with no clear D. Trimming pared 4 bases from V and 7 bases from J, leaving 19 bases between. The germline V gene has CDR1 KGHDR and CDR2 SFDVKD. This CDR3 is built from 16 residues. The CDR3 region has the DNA TGTGCCACCAGTGACCCACGTAAAGGAGTACAGAATGAGCAGTTCTTC. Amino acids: CATSDPRKGVQNEQFF.

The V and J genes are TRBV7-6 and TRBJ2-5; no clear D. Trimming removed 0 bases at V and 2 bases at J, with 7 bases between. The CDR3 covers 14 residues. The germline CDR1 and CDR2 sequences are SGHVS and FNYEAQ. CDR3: CASSLANRQETQYF. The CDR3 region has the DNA TGTGCCAGCAGCTTAGCGAACCGACAAGAGACCCAGTACTTC.

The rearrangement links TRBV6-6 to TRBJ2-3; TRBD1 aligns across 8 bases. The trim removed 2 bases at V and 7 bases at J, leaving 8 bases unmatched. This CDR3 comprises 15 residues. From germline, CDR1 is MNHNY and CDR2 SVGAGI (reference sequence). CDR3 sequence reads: CASSYRSGGVNTQYF. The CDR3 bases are TGTGCCAGCAGTTACCGGTCAGGGGGCGTAAATACGCAGTATTTT.

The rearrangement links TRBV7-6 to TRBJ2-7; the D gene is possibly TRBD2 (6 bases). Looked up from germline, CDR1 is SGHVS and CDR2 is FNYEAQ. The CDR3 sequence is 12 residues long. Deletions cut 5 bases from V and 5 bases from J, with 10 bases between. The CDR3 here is CASSPGGNEQYV. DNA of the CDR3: TGTGCCAGCAGCCCAGGAGGGAACGAGCAGTACGTC.

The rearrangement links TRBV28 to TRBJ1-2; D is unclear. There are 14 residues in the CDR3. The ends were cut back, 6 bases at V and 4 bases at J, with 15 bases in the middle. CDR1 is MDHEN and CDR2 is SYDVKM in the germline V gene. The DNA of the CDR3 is TGTGCCAGCAGCCCGGAGGACGAATTCTATGGCTACACCTTC. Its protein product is CASSPEDEFYGYTF.

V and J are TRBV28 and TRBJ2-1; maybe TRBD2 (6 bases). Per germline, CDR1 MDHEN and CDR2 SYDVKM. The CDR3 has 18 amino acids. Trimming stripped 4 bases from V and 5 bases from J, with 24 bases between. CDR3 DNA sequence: TGTGCCAGCAGTTCCTGGAGGGGCGAGGGGCCTGGGGACAATGAGCAGTTCTTC. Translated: CASSSWRGEGPGDNEQFF.

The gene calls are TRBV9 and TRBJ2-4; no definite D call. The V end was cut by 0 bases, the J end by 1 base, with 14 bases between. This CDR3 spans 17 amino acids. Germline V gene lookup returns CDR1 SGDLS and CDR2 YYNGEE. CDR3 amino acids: CASSVARDPSAKNIQYF. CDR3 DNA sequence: TGTGCCAGCAGCGTAGCGCGAGACCCGAGTGCCAAAAACATTCAGTACTTC.

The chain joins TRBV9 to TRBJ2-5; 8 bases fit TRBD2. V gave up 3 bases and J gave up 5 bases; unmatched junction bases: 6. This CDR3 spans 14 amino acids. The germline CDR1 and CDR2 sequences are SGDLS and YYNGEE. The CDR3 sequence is CASSARGLEETQYF. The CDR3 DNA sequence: TGTGCCAGCAGCGCGAGGGGACTAGAGGAGACCCAGTACTTC.

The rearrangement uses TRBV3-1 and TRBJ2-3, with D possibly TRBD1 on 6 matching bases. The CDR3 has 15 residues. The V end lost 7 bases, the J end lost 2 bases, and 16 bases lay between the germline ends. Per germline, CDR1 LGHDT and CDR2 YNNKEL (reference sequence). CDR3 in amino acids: CASTPGPGDTDTQYF. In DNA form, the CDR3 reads TGTGCCAGCACCCCTGGACCAGGGGACACAGATACGCAGTATTTT.

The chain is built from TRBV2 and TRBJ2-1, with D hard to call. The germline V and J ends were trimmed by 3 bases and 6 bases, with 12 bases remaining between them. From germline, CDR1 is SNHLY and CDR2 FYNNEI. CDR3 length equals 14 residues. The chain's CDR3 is CASSDRKRPNEQFF. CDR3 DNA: TGTGCCAGCAGTGACCGAAAGAGACCCAATGAGCAGTTCTTC.

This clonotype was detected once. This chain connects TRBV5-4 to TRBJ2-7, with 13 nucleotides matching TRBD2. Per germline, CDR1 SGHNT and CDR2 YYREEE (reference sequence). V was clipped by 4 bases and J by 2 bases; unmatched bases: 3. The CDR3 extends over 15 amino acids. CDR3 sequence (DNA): TGTGCCAGCAGCGGCGGGACTAGCGGGGCCTACGAGCAGTACTTC. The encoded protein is CASSGGTSGAYEQYF.

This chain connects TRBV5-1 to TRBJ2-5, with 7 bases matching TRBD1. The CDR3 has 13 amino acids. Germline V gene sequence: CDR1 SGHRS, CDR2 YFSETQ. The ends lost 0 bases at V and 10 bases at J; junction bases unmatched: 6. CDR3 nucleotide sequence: TGCGCCAGCAGCTTGGCCAACACAGGGGACCAGTACTTC. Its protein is CASSLANTGDQYF.

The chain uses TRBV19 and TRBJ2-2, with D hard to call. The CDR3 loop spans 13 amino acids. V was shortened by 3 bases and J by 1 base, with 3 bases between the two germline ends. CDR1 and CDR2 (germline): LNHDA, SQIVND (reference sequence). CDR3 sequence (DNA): TGTGCCAGTAGTATCGAGAACACCGGGGAGCTGTTTTTT. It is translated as CASSIENTGELFF.

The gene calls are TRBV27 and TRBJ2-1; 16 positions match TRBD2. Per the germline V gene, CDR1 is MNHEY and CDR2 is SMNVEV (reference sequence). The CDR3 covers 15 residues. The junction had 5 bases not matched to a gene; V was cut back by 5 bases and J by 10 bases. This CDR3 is CASSPGTSGREEQFF. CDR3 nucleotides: TGTGCCAGCAGTCCCGGGACTAGCGGGAGGGAGGAGCAGTTCTTC.

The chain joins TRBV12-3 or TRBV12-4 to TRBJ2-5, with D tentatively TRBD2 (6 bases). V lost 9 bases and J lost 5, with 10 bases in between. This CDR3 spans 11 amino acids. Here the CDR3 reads CASRAGETQYF. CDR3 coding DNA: TGTGCCAGTCGGGCGGGGGAGACCCAGTACTTC.

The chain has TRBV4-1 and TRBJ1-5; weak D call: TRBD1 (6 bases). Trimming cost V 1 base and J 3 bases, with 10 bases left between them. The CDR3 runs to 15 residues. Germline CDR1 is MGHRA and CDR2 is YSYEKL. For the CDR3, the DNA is TGCGCCAGCAGCCAAGGGTCAGGGGACAATCAGCCCCAGCATTTT. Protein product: CASSQGSGDNQPQHF.

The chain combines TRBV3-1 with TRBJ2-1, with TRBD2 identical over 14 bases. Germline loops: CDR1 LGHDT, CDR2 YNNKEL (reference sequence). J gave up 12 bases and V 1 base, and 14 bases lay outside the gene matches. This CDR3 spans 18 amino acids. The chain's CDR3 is CASSQVGTSGSHRRGQFF. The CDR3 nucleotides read TGTGCCAGCAGCCAAGTTGGGACTAGCGGGAGTCACCGAAGGGGGCAGTTCTTC.

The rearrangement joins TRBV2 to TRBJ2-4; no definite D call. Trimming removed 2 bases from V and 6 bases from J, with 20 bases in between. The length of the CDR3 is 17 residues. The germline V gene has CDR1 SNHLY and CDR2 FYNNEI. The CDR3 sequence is CASSEWRTSAVVNIQYF. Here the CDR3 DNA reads TGTGCCAGCAGTGAATGGCGTACCTCCGCGGTCGTAAACATTCAGTACTTC.

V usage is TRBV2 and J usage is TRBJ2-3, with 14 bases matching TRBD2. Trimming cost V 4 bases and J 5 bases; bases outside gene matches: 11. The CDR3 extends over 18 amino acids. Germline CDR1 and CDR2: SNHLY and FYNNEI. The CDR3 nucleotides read TGTGCCAGCAGTGCGGGACTAGCGGGAGAAGGGAGGATAGATACGCAGTATTTT. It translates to CASSAGLAGEGRIDTQYF.

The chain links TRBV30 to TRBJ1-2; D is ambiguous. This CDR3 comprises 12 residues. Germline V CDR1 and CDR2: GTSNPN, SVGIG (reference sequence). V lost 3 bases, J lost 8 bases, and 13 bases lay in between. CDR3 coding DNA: TGTGCCTGGAGGTTCGGGTCGGGCGGCTACACCTTC. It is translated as CAWRFGSGGYTF.

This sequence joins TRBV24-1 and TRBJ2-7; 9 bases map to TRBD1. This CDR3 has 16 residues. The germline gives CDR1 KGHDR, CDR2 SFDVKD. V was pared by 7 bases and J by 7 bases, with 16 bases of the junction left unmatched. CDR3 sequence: CATSASAGQGSREQYF. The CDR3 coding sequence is TGTGCCACCAGCGCCTCCGCCGGACAGGGGTCTCGGGAGCAGTACTTC.

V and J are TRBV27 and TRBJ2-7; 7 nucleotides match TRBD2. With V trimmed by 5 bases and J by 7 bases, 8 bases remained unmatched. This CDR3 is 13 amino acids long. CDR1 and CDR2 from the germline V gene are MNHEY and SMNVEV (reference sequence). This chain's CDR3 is CASSPTGGREQYF. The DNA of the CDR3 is TGTGCCAGCAGTCCCACGGGGGGAAGAGAGCAGTACTTC.